The sequence of this TCR beta chain was determined in a study of control samples from healthy donors and cancer patients. The CDR3 spans 19 residues. Germline V gene sequence: CDR1 MDHEN, CDR2 SYDVKM. V was clipped by 0 bases and J by 9 bases; unmatched bases: 19. Sequencing was performed with immunoSEQ multiplex PCR; in TCRdb, only in-frame clones are kept and a portion is missing. The profile covers about 110,000 clones, with approximately 90% appearing a single time and 7.8% taken by the ten largest. The V gene is TRBV28, the J gene TRBJ2-2, with 7 bases aligning to TRBD1. Material: blood. This TCR came from a woman between 18 and 29 years old in good health. In DNA, the CDR3 is TGTGCCAGCAGTTTATGGACAGGGATCGGTCAATTCGTCCGCCGGGAGCTGTTTTTT. Protein: CASSLWTGIGQFVRRELFF. Looking up the rest from reference TRBV28 and TRBJ2-2 gives the full variable domain: DVKVTQSSRYLVKRTGEKVFLECVQDMDHENMFWYRQDPGLGLRLIYFSYDVKMKEKGDIPEGYSVSREKKERFSLILESASTNQTSMYLCASSLWTGIGQFVRRELFFGEGSRLTVL.